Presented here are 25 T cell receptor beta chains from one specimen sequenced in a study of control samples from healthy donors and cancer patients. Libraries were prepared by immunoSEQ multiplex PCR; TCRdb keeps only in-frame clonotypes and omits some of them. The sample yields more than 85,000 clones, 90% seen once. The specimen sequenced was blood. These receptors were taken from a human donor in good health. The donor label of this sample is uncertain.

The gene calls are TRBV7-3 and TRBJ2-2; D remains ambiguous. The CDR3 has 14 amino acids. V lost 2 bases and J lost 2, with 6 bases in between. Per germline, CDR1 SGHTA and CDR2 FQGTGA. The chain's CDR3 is CASSLQSNTGELFF. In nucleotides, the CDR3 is TGTGCCAGCAGCTTACAGAGTAACACCGGGGAGCTGTTTTTT.

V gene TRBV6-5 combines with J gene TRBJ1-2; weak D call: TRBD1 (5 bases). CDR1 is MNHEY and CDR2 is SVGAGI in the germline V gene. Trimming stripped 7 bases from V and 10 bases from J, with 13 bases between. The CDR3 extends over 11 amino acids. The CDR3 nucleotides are TGTGCCAGCACCAGACAGTCCAACTACACCTTC. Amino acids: CASTRQSNYTF.

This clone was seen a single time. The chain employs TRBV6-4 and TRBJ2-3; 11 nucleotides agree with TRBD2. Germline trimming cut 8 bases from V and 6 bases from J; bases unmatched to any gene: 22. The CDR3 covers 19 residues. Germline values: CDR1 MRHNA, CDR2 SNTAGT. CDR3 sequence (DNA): TGTGCCAGCCCTCGAGCCACTCTAGCGGGGGGAATGATGTTGGATACGCAGTATTTT. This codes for CASPRATLAGGMMLDTQYF.

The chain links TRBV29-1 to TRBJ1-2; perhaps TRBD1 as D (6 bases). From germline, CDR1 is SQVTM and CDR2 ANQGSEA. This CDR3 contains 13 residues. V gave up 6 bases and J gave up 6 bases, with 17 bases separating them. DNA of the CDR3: TGCAGCGTAGCCCGGGGGGACATGGATGGCTACACCTTC. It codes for CSVARGDMDGYTF.

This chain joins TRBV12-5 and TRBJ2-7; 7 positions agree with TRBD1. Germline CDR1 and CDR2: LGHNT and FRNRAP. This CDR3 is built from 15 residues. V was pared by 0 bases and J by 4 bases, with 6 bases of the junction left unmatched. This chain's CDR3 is CASGLVLGTEYEQYF. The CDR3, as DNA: TGTGCTAGTGGTTTGGTATTGGGGACAGAGTACGAGCAGTACTTC.

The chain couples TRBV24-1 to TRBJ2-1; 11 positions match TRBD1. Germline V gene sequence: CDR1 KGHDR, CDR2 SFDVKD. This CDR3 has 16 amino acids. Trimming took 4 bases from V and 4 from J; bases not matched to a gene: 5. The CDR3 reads CATSDRTGGLYNEQFF. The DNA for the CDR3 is TGTGCCACCAGTGACCGGACAGGGGGCTTGTACAATGAGCAGTTCTTC.

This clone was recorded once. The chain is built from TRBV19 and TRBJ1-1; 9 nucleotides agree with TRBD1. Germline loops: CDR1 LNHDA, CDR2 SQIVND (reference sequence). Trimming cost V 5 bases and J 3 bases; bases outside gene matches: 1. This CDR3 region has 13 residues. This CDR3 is CASSDRGDTEAFF. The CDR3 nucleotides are TGTGCCAGTAGTGACAGGGGGGACACTGAAGCTTTCTTT.

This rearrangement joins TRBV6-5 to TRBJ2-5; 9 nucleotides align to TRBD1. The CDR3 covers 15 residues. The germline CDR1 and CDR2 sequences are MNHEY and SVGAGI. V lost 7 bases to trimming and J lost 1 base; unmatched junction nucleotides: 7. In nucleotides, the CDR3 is TGTGCCAGCACCGAAGGGACAGGGAGCCAAGAGACCCAGTACTTC. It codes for CASTEGTGSQETQYF.

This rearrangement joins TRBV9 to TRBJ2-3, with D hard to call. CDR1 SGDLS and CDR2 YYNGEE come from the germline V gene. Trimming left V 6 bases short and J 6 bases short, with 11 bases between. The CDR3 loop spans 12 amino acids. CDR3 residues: CASNLVMDTQYF. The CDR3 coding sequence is TGTGCCAGCAACCTCGTGATGGATACGCAGTATTTT.

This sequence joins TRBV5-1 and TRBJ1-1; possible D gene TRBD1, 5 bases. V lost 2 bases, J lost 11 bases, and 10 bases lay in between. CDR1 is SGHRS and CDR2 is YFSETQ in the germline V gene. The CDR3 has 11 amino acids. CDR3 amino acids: CASSFGGEAFF. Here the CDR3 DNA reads TGCGCCAGCAGCTTTGGAGGGGAGGCTTTCTTT.

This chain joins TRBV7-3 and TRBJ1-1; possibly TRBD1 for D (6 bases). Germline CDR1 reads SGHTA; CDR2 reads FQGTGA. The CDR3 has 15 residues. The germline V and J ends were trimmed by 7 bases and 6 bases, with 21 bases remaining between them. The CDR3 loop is CASKAGHQTTSEAFF. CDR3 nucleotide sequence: TGTGCCAGCAAGGCGGGACATCAGACTACCTCTGAAGCTTTCTTT. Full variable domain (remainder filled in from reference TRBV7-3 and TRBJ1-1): GAGVSQTPSNKVTEKGKYVELRCDPISGHTALYWYRQSLGQGPEFLIYFQGTGAADDSGLPNDRFFAVRPEGSVSTLKIQRTERGDSAVYLCASKAGHQTTSEAFFGQGTRLTVV.

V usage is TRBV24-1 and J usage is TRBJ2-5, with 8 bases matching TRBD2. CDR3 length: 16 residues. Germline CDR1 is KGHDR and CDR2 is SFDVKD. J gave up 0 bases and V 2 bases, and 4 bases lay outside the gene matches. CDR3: CATSDYLGLDQETQYF. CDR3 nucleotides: TGTGCCACCAGTGATTACCTGGGACTAGACCAAGAGACCCAGTACTTC.

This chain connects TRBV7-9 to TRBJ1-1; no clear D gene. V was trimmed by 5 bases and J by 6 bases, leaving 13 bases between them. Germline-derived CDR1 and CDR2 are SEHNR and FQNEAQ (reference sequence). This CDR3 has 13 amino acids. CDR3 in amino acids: CASSPSSRPEAFF. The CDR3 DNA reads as TGTGCCAGCAGCCCCTCAAGTCGACCTGAAGCTTTCTTT. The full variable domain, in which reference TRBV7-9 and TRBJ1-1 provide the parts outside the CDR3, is DTGVSQNPRHKITKRGQNVTFRCDPISEHNRLYWYRQTLGQGPEFLTYFQNEAQLEKSRLLSDRFSAERPKGSFSTLEIQRTEQGDSAMYLCASSPSSRPEAFFGQGTRLTVV.

The CDR3 DNA sequence: TGTGCCAGCAGCTTAGCGCCGGGGAGGAACACCGGGGAGCTGTTTTTT. This sequence encodes CASSLAPGRNTGELFF. The gene calls are TRBV7-8 and TRBJ2-2, with D perhaps TRBD2 (5 bases). Per germline, CDR1 SGHVS and CDR2 FQNEAQ. The CDR3 loop spans 16 amino acids. Trimming removed 0 bases from V and 1 base from J, with 9 bases in between.

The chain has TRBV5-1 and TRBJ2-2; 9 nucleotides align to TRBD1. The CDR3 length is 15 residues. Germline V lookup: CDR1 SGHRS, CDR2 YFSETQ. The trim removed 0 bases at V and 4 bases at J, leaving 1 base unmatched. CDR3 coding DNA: TGCGCCAGCAGCTTGGGACAGGGGGGCACCGGGGAGCTGTTTTTT. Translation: CASSLGQGGTGELFF.

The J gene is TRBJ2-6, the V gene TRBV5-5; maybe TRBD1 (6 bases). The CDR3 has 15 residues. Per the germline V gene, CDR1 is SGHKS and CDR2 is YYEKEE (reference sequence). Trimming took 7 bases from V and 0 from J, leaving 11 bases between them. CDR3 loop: CASGQYSSGANVLTF. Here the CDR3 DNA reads TGTGCCAGCGGACAGTACTCCTCTGGGGCCAACGTCCTGACTTTC.

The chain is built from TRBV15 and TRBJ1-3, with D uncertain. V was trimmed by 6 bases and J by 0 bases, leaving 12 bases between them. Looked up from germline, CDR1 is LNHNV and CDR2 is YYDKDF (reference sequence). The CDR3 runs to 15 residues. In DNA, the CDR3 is TGTGCCACCAGGCAGGACCTAAACTCTGGAAACACCATATATTTT. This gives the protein CATRQDLNSGNTIYF.

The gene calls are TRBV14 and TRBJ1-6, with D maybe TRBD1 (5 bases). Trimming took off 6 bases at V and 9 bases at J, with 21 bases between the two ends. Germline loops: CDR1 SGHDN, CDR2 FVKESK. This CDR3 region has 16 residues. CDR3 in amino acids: CASSSQGGVPFSPLHF. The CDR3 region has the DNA TGTGCCAGCAGTTCTCAGGGTGGGGTTCCCTTTTCACCCCTCCACTTT.

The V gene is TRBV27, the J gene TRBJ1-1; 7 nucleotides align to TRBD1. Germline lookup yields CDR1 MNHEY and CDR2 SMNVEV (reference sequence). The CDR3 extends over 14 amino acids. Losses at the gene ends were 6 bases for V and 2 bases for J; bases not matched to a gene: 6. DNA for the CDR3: TGTGCCAGCAGCCAGGGACAGCCTAACACTGAAGCTTTCTTT. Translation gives CASSQGQPNTEAFF.

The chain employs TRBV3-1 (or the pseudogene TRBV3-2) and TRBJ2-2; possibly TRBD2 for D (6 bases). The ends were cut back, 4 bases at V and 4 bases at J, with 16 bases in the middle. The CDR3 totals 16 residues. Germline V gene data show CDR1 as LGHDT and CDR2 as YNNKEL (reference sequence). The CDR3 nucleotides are TGTGCCAGCAGCCCCCTAGGGGAGGCAGGCACCGGGGAGCTGTTTTTT. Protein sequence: CASSPLGEAGTGELFF.

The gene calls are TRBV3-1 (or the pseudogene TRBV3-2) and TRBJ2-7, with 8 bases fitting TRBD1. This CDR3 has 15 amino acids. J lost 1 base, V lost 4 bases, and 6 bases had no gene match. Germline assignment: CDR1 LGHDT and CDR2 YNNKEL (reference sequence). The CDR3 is CASSPHGQGSYEQYF. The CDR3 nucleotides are TGTGCCAGCAGCCCTCACGGACAGGGTTCCTACGAGCAGTACTTC.

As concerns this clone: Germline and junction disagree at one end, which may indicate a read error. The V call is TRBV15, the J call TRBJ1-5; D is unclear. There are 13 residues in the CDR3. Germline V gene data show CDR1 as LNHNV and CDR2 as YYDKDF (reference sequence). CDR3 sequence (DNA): TGTGCCACCAGCGGAGATAGCAATCAGCCCCAGCATTTT. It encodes CATSGDSNQPQHF.

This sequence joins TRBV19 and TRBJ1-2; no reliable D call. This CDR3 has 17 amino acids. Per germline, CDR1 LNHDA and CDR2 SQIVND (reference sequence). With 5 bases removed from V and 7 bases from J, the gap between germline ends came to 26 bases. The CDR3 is CASSPRHPGGPAGGYTF. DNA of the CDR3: TGTGCCAGTAGTCCGAGGCACCCGGGTGGTCCCGCGGGTGGCTACACCTTC.

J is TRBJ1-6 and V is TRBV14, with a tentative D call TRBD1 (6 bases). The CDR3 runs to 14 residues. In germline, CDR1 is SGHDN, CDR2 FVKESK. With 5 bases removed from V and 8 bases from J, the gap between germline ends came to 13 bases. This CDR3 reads CASSSGTQYSPLHF. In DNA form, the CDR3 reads TGTGCCAGCAGCTCCGGGACACAATATTCACCCCTCCACTTT.

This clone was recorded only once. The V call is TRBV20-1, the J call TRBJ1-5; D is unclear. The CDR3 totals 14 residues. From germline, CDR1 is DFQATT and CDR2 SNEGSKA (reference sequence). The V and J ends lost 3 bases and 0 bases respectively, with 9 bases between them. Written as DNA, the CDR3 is TGCAGTGCTAGTTCAGGTTATAGCAATCAGCCCCAGCATTTT. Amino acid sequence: CSASSGYSNQPQHF.